This T cell receptor (beta chain) was recorded in a study of T cell changes during pregnancy in multiple sclerosis (dated by TCRdb to between 2017 and 2020). Looking at the study overall: Changes in the T cell repertoire over the course of pregnancy were examined in this study in women with multiple sclerosis.

This clone was observed once. Its antigen remains unidentified. Base qualities are not recorded, but no much larger clone differs from it by a single base. The CDR3, from cysteine to phenylalanine, totals 13 residues. Only the CDR3 portion is preserved as DNA: 39 bases, with reading frame beginning at the first base. Trimming at the junction amounts to 3 bases on V and 6 bases on J, and the germline ends lie 8 bases apart. Looking up the germline V gene (reference sequence) yields CDR1 MNHEY and CDR2 SMNVEV. Library prep was done by the immunoSEQ multiplex PCR assay. TCRdb carries this immuneACCESS record with in-frame sequences only. Its versions omit some clonotypes, under half of them owing to an unresolved V gene in the studies checked, with the rest unexplained. The sample has 80,000 to 95,000 clones on record, about 95% of them singletons. The leading ten clones occupy about 1.2% of the sample.

This chain joins TRBV27 to TRBJ1-4, with an unclear D gene assignment. This specimen consisted of peripheral blood, obtained in the second trimester of pregnancy. This clonotype was sampled from a female donor with multiple sclerosis, enrolled in a pregnancy study. The CDR3 corresponds to CASSFSGDEKLFF. Here is the DNA: TGTGCCAGCAGTTTTTCCGGAGATGAAAAACTGTTTTTT.